Listed below are T cell receptor beta chains from one sample, sequenced in a study of Graves' ophthalmopathy and Graves' hyperthyroidism. TCRdb itself ran the multiplex PCR reads through MiXCR, one entry per CDR3 protein. The sample contains 900,000 to 1,200,000 distinct CDR3 sequences, about 35% of which appear only once. Sequenced: peripheral blood or thyroid tissue (not recorded which). Source of these receptors: an adult man with Graves' hyperthyroidism. Each CDR3 is given with its conserved first and last residue. D genes are given only for firm matches. For some rows the clone size is stated as once, few or many, or as a class when expanded; others skip it.

j_gene | d_gene | v_gene | abundance | CDR3nt | CDR3aa
TRBJ1-5 | TRBD1 | TRBV7-8 | many | TGTGCCAGCGCCTGGGGTACAGGGGGCGGTCAGCCCCAGCATTTT | CASAWGTGGGQPQHF
TRBJ1-5 | . | TRBV19 | . | TGTGCCAGTAGAGGGACATTCGGACGGGGCCAGCATTTT | CASRGTFGRGQHF
TRBJ2-1 | . | TRBV24-1 | many | TGTGCCACCGGAAGGACTGATGCTGCCTACAATGAGCAGTTCTTC | CATGRTDAAYNEQFF
TRBJ2-7 | . | TRBV14 | . | TGTGCCAGCAGCCAAGCCCAGGGTTTCTACGAGCAGTACTTC | CASSQAQGFYEQYF
TRBJ1-2 | . | TRBV19 | . | TGTGCCAGTAGTATAGGACGGGAACTGGTCTATGGCTACACCTTC | CASSIGRELVYGYTF
TRBJ2-2 | TRBD2 | TRBV5-1 | . | TGCGCCAGCAGCAGCTCCGGGGGACTAGCGGGCCTCACCGGGGAGCTGTTTTTT | CASSSSGGLAGLTGELFF
TRBJ2-2 | . | TRBV9 | . | TGTGCCAGCAGCGTAGCTCGGGGGTCGGACACCGGGGAGCTGTTTTTT | CASSVARGSDTGELFF
TRBJ2-7 | TRBD1 | TRBV24-1 | . | TGTGCCACCAGTGATTCCGGGACAGGGGGGGCCTACGAGCAGTACTTC | CATSDSGTGGAYEQYF
TRBJ1-1 | TRBD1 | TRBV29-1 | many | TGCAGCGTTGAGGCCGGGACAGGTATTGAAGCTTTCTTT | CSVEAGTGIEAFF
TRBJ2-7 | TRBD2 | TRBV5-1 | few | TGCGCCAGCAGCCCATCTCAGCGGGAGGGCGTCGAGCAGTACTTC | CASSPSQREGVEQYF
TRBJ2-7 | . | TRBV6-5 | . | TGTGCCAGCAGGGCTGGGCCCCCCGAGCAGTACTTC | CASRAGPPEQYF
TRBJ2-7 | . | TRBV7-2 | many | TGTGCCAGCAGCTTAGGGGTAGGGGCAGGGCACGAGCAGTACTTC | CASSLGVGAGHEQYF
TRBJ1-4 | . | TRBV7-2 | . | TGTGCCAGCAGCCAGGGGAGGGGGGGGAGTGAAAAACTGTTTTTT | CASSQGRGGSEKLFF
TRBJ1-2 | TRBD1 | TRBV15 | many | TGTGCCACCAGCGAGCCAGGGGGGTTAGACTATGGCTACACCTTC | CATSEPGGLDYGYTF